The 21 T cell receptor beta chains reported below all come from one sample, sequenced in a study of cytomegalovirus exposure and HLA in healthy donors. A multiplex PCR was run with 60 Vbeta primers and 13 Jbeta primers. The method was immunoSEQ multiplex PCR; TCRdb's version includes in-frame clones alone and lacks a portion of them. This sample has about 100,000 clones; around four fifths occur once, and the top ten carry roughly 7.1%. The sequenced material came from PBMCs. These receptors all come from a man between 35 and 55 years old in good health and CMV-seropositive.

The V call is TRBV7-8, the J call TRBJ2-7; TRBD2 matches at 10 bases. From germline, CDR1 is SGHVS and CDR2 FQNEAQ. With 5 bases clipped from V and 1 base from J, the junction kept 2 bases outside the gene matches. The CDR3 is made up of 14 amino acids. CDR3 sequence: CASSPLAGSYEQYF. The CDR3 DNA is TGTGCCAGCAGCCCACTAGCGGGGTCCTACGAGCAGTACTTC.

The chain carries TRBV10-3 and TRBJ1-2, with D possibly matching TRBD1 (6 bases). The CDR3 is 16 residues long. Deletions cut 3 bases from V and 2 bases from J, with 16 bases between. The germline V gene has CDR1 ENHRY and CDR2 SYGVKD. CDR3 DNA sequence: TGTGCCATCAGTGAAGGGGGACCGAGTGAAAACTATGGCTACACCTTC. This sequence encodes CAISEGGPSENYGYTF.

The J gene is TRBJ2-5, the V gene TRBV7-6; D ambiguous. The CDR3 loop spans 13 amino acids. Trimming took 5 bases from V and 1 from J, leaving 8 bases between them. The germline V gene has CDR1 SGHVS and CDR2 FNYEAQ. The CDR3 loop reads CASSRVVQETQYF. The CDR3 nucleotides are TGTGCCAGCAGCCGGGTTGTCCAAGAGACCCAGTACTTC.

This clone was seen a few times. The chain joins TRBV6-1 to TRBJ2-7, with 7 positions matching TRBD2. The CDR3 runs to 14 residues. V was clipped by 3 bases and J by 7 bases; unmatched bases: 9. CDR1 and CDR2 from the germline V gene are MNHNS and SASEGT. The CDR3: CASSDFGEGREQYF. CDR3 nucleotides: TGTGCCAGCAGTGATTTTGGGGAGGGTAGGGAGCAGTACTTC.

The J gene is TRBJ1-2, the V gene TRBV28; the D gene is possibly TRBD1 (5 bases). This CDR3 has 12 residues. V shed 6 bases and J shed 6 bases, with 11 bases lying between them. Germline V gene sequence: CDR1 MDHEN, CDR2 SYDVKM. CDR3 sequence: CASSLGGNGYTF. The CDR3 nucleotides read TGTGCCAGCAGCCTGGGGGGGAATGGCTACACCTTC.

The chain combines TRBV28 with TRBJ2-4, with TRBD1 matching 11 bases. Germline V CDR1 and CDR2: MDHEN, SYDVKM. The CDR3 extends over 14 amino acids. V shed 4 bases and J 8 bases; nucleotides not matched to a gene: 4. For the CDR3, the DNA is TGTGCCAGCAGTTCGTCGGACAGGGGGCACATTCAGTACTTC. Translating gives CASSSSDRGHIQYF.

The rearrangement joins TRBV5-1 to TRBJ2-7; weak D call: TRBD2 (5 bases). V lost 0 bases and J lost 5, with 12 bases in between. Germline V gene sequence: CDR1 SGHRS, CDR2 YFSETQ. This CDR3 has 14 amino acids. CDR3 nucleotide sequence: TGCGCCAGCAGCTTGGCCCAAACCGGGGACGAGCAGTACTTC. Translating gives CASSLAQTGDEQYF.

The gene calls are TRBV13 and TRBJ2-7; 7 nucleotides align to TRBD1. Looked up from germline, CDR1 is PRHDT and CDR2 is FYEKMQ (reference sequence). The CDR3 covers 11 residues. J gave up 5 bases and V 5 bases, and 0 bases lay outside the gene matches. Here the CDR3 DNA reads TGTGCCAGCAGCCAGGGGGACGAGCAGTACTTC. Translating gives CASSQGDEQYF.

This CDR3 reads CASSEGGETDTQYF. CDR3 in DNA: TGCGCCAGCAGTGAGGGGGGCGAAACAGATACGCAGTATTTT. V gene TRBV10-1 combines with J gene TRBJ2-3, with D possibly TRBD1 on 6 matching bases. Germline V CDR1 and CDR2: WNHNN, SYGVQD (reference sequence). V gave up 2 bases and J gave up 3 bases, with 9 bases separating them. The CDR3 length is 14 residues.

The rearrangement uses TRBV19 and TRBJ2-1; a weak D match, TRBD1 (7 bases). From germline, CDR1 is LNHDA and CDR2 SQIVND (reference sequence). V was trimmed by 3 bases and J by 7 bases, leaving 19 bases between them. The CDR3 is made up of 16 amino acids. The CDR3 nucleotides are TGTGCCAGTAGTATTGCGGGCTCCCCAGGGGGGAATGAGCAGTTCTTC. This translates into CASSIAGSPGGNEQFF.

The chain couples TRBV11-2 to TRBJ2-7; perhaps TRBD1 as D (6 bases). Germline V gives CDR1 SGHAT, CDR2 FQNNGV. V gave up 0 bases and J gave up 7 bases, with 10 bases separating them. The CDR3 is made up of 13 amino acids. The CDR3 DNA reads TGTGCCAGCAGCTTAGACAGGGGCAGTGAGCAGTACTTC. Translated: CASSLDRGSEQYF.

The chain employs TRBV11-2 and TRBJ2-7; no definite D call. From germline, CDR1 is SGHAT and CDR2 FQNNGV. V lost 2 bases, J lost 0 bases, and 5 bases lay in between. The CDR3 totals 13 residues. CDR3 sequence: CASSLLFSYEQYF. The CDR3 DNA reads TGTGCCAGCAGCTTACTATTCTCCTACGAGCAGTACTTC.

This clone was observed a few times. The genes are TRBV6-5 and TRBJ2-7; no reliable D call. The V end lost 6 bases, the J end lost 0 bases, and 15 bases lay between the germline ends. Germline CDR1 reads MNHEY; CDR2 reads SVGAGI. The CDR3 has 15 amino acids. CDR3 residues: CASRMRPTNSYEQYF. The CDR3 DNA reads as TGTGCCAGCAGGATGAGGCCCACTAACTCCTACGAGCAGTACTTC.

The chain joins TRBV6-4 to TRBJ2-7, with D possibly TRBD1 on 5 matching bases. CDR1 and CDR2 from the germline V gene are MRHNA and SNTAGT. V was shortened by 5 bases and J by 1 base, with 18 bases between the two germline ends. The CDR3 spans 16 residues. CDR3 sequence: CASSSAVRGLSYEQYF. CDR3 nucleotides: TGTGCCAGCAGTTCCGCGGTAAGGGGCCTATCCTACGAGCAGTACTTC.

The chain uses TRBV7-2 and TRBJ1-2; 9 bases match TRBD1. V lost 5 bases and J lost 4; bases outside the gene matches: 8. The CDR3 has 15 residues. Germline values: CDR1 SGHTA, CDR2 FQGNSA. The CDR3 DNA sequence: TGTGCCAGCAGCGCATGGGACAGGGAGGCCTATGGCTACACCTTC. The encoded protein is CASSAWDREAYGYTF.

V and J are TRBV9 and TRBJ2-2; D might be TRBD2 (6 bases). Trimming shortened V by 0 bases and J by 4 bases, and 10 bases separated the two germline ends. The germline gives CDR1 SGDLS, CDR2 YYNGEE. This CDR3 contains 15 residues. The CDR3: CASSVDGGSTGELFF. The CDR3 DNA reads TGTGCCAGCAGCGTAGACGGGGGTAGCACCGGGGAGCTGTTTTTT.

CDR3 protein: CASSAGGPDEQYF. For the CDR3, the DNA is TGTGCCAGCAGCGCGGGGGGGCCGGACGAGCAGTACTTC. The gene calls are TRBV9 and TRBJ2-7; TRBD2 matches at 8 bases. This CDR3 comprises 13 residues. The V gene's germline CDR1 is SGDLS and CDR2 YYNGEE. With V trimmed by 3 bases and J by 5 bases, 4 bases remained unmatched.

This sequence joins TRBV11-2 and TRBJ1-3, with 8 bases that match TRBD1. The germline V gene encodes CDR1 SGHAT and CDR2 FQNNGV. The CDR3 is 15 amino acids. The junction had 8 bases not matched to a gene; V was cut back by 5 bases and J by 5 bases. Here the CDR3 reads CASSNPQGARNTIYF. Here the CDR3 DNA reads TGTGCCAGCAGCAACCCGCAGGGGGCGCGAAACACCATATATTTT.

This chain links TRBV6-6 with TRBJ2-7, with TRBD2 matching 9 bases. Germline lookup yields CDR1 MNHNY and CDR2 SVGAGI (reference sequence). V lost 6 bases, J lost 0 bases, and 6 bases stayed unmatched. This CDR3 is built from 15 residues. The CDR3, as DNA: TGTGCCAGCAGCAGGAGCGGGGGGAGCTCCTACGAGCAGTACTTC. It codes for CASSRSGGSSYEQYF.

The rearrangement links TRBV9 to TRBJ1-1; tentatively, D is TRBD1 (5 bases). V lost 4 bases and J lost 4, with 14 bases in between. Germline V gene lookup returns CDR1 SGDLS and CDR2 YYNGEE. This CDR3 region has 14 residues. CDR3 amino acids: CASSTVQGGTEAFF. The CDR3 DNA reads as TGTGCCAGCAGCACAGTCCAGGGCGGCACTGAAGCTTTCTTT. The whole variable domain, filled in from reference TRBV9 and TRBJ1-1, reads DSGVTQTPKHLITATGQRVTLRCSPRSGDLSVYWYQQSLDQGLQFLIQYYNGEERAKGNILERFSAQQFPDLHSELNLSSLELGDSALYFCASSTVQGGTEAFFGQGTRLTVV.

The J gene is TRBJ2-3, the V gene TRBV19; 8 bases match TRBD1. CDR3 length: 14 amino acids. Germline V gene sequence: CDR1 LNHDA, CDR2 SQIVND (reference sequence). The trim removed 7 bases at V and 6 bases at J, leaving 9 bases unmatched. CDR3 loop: CASTPDRGWDTQYF. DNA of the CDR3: TGTGCCAGTACTCCCGACAGGGGATGGGATACGCAGTATTTT.